Listed here are 15 T cell receptor beta chains from one sample, sequenced in a study of cytomegalovirus exposure and HLA in healthy donors (dated by TCRdb to the late 2010s). Libraries came from the immunoSEQ multiplex PCR assay. The multiplex PCR relied on a mix of 60 forward primers for TCR Vbeta segments and 13 reverse primers for TCR Jbeta segments. TCRdb carries this immuneACCESS record with in-frame sequences only. Its versions omit some clonotypes, under half of them owing to an unresolved V gene in the studies checked, with the rest unexplained. The sample table lists about 140,000 clones, roughly 80% of them with a count of one. Over 9% of the sample goes to the ten largest clones. The specimen sequenced was PBMCs. The receptors were gathered from a man younger than 35 in good health and CMV-seropositive.

V usage is TRBV5-1 and J usage is TRBJ1-5; D might be TRBD1 (5 bases). This CDR3 has 15 amino acids. The germline CDR1 and CDR2 sequences are SGHRS and YFSETQ. Trimming left V 5 bases short and J 0 bases short, with 12 bases between. This chain's CDR3 is CASRLDTYSNQPQHF. In nucleotides, the CDR3 is TGCGCCAGCAGACTGGACACCTATAGCAATCAGCCCCAGCATTTT.

The V call is TRBV11-2, the J call TRBJ2-7; D ambiguous. The CDR3 is 15 amino acids. V lost 4 bases and J 2 bases, leaving 15 bases between the germline ends. Germline CDR1 and CDR2: SGHAT and FQNNGV. The chain's CDR3 is CASSSPTTFTYEQYF. The CDR3 DNA reads TGTGCCAGCAGCTCACCGACGACATTTACCTACGAGCAGTACTTC.

The CDR3 here is CASSTSGYNEQFF. The CDR3 DNA is TGTGCCAGCTCGACTAGCGGTTACAATGAGCAGTTCTTC. The chain carries TRBV13 and TRBJ2-1; 9 bases align to TRBD2. Germline trimming cut 8 bases from V and 4 bases from J; bases unmatched to any gene: 3. The CDR3 sequence is 13 residues long. The germline V gene encodes CDR1 PRHDT and CDR2 FYEKMQ (reference sequence). Looking up the rest from reference TRBV13 and TRBJ2-1 gives the full variable domain: AAGVIQSPRHLIKEKRETATLKCYPIPRHDTVYWYQQGPGQDPQFLISFYEKMQSDKGSIPDRFSAQQFSDYHSELNMSSLELGDSALYFCASSTSGYNEQFFGPGTRLTVL.

The J gene is TRBJ1-2, the V gene TRBV29-1; a weak D match, TRBD1 (5 bases). The CDR3 is made up of 13 amino acids. V was pared by 3 bases and J by 4 bases, with 12 bases between. Germline lookup yields CDR1 SQVTM and CDR2 ANQGSEA. The CDR3 loop reads CSVEWQGTYGYTF. CDR3 nucleotides: TGCAGCGTTGAGTGGCAGGGTACCTATGGCTACACCTTC. Drawing the rest from reference TRBV29-1 and TRBJ1-2, the complete variable domain is SAVISQKPSRDICQRGTSLTIQCQVDSQVTMMFWYRQQPGQSLTLIATANQGSEATYESGFVIDKFPISRPNLTFSTLTVSNMSPEDSSIYLCSVEWQGTYGYTFGSGTRLTVV.

The V call is TRBV19, the J call TRBJ1-5; 8 bases map to TRBD1. The germline gives CDR1 LNHDA, CDR2 SQIVND (reference sequence). The CDR3 sequence is 15 residues long. Losses at the gene ends were 5 bases for V and 1 base for J; bases not matched to a gene: 4. The CDR3 DNA reads TGTGCCAGTAGTCTTCAGGGGGCAAGCAATCAGCCCCAGCATTTT. Translated: CASSLQGASNQPQHF.

The J gene is TRBJ2-3, the V gene TRBV19, with TRBD1 matching 8 bases. Germline trimming cut 5 bases from V and 8 bases from J; bases unmatched to any gene: 6. CDR1 LNHDA and CDR2 SQIVND come from the germline V gene (reference sequence). The CDR3 totals 13 residues. This chain's CDR3 is CASSPRGQGTQYF. The CDR3 DNA reads as TGTGCCAGTAGTCCCAGAGGACAGGGTACGCAGTATTTT. Using reference TRBV19 and TRBJ2-3 for the parts outside the CDR3, the full variable domain is DGGITQSPKYLFRKEGQNVTLSCEQNLNHDAMYWYRQDPGQGLRLIYYSQIVNDFQKGDIAEGYSVSREKKESFPLTVTSAQKNPTAFYLCASSPRGQGTQYFGPGTRLTVL.

This clone showed up just once. The chain carries TRBV6-5 and TRBJ2-1; TRBD1 matches at 8 bases. Germline trimming cut 5 bases from V and 5 bases from J; bases unmatched to any gene: 8. Germline V gives CDR1 MNHEY, CDR2 SVGAGI. This CDR3 spans 15 amino acids. CDR3 sequence: CASSGMGQANNEQFF. The CDR3 DNA reads TGTGCCAGCAGTGGCATGGGACAGGCCAACAATGAGCAGTTCTTC.

The chain has TRBV6-1 and TRBJ2-7; D might be TRBD1 (6 bases). The CDR3 loop spans 14 amino acids. Trimming pared 4 bases from V and 6 bases from J, leaving 16 bases between. The germline CDR1 and CDR2 sequences are MNHNS and SASEGT. The CDR3 protein is CASSGTGQVGEQYF. The CDR3 DNA reads TGTGCCAGCAGTGGAACAGGGCAGGTCGGCGAGCAGTACTTC.

The J gene is TRBJ2-7, the V gene TRBV30, with 7 bases that match TRBD1. The V segment lost 0 bases and the J segment 5 bases; nucleotides outside the gene matches: 4. Germline CDR1 GTSNPN, CDR2 SVGIG (reference sequence). The CDR3 loop spans 13 amino acids. Written as DNA, the CDR3 is TGTGCCTGGAGTGTACGACAGGGTGACGAGCAGTACTTC. This codes for CAWSVRQGDEQYF.

The J gene is TRBJ2-2, the V gene TRBV19; no clear D gene. With 6 bases removed from V and 1 base from J, the gap between germline ends came to 3 bases. This CDR3 has 12 amino acids. Germline V gene data show CDR1 as LNHDA and CDR2 as SQIVND (reference sequence). CDR3 loop: CASRQNTGELFF. In nucleotides, the CDR3 is TGTGCCAGTAGACAGAACACCGGGGAGCTGTTTTTT.

This clone appeared once. The chain links TRBV30 to TRBJ1-2; 8 bases match TRBD1. J lost 8 bases, V lost 2 bases, and 19 bases had no gene match. This CDR3 spans 17 amino acids. Germline V lookup: CDR1 GTSNPN, CDR2 SVGIG (reference sequence). CDR3 nucleotide sequence: TGTGCCTGGAGTTTACCAACCACAGGGGGATTGATTGGGGGCTACACCTTC. Translation gives CAWSLPTTGGLIGGYTF. The full variable domain, in which reference TRBV30 and TRBJ1-2 provide the parts outside the CDR3, is SQTIHQWPATLVQPVGSPLSLECTVEGTSNPNLYWYRQAAGRGLQLLFYSVGIGQISSEVPQNLSASRPQDRQFILSSKKLLLSDSGFYLCAWSLPTTGGLIGGYTFGSGTRLTVV.

The chain carries TRBV27 and TRBJ2-7, with TRBD2 matching over 7 bases. Germline trimming cut 4 bases from V and 0 bases from J; bases unmatched to any gene: 6. This CDR3 contains 15 residues. The V gene's germline CDR1 is MNHEY and CDR2 SMNVEV (reference sequence). The CDR3 loop reads CASSSVGGSSYEQYF. In nucleotides, the CDR3 is TGTGCCAGCAGTTCCGTGGGGGGGAGCTCCTACGAGCAGTACTTC.

The chain uses TRBV7-3 and TRBJ2-5; maybe TRBD1 (6 bases). CDR3 length: 13 amino acids. V was cut by 5 bases and J by 2 bases, with 9 bases left in between. Per germline, CDR1 SGHTA and CDR2 FQGTGA. Here the CDR3 DNA reads TGTGCCAGCAGCCGGACAGTTCAAGAGACCCAGTACTTC. Translated: CASSRTVQETQYF.

This clone was counted a few times. This chain uses TRBV9 with TRBJ2-7; 7 bases are shared with TRBD1. Trimming took 3 bases from V and 7 from J; bases not matched to a gene: 4. The germline gives CDR1 SGDLS, CDR2 YYNGEE. The CDR3 sequence is 12 residues long. The CDR3 here is CASSGGQAEQYF. CDR3 nucleotide sequence: TGTGCCAGCAGCGGAGGACAGGCGGAGCAGTACTTC.

V and J are TRBV5-1 and TRBJ2-1, with 9 nucleotides matching TRBD1. CDR3 length: 17 amino acids. Germline values: CDR1 SGHRS, CDR2 YFSETQ. V shed 1 base and J 4 bases; nucleotides not matched to a gene: 9. The CDR3 is CASSLKAGTGSYNEQFF. CDR3 nucleotide sequence: TGCGCCAGCAGCTTGAAGGCCGGGACAGGGAGTTACAATGAGCAGTTCTTC.